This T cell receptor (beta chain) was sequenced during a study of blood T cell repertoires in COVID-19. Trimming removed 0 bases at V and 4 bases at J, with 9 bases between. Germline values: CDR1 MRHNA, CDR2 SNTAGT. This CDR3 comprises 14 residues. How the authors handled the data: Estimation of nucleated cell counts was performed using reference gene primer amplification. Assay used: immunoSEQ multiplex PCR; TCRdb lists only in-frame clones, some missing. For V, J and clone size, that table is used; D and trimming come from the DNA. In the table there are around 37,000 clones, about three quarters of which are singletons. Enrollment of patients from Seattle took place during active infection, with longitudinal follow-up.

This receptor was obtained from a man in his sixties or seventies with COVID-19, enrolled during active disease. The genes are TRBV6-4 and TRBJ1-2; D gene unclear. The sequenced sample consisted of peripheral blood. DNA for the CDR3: TGTGCCAGCAGTGACTCGAAGACAAGCTATGGCTACACCTTC. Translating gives CASSDSKTSYGYTF.